Listed here is a single T cell receptor beta chain. The sample originates from a study of cytomegalovirus exposure and HLA in healthy donors. Primers for the PCR totalled 60 Vbeta and 13 Jbeta. TCRdb's copy holds only in-frame clones and misses some; the assay was immunoSEQ multiplex PCR. The sample records 100,000 to 150,000 clones, 81% being singletons. Sequencing used PBMCs. The clonotype was recovered from a woman in her 30s in good health and CMV-seronegative.

The CDR3 spells CASSRGTSGIDTQYF. CDR3 sequence (DNA): TGCGCCAGCAGCCGCGGGACTAGCGGAATAGATACGCAGTATTTT. This chain joins TRBV5-1 and TRBJ2-3; 11 bases match TRBD2. Losses at the gene ends were 4 bases for V and 5 bases for J; bases not matched to a gene: 6. The CDR3 runs 15 residues. Per the germline V gene, CDR1 is SGHRS and CDR2 is YFSETQ.